A selection of T cell receptor beta chains follows, all from one sample in a study of blood T cell repertoires in COVID-19. Libraries were prepared by immunoSEQ multiplex PCR; TCRdb keeps only in-frame clonotypes and omits some of them. The repertoire consists of 150,000 to 200,000 clones, with 60% to 80% occurring once and the leading ten covering approximately 26%. The sample was peripheral blood. These receptors all stem from a woman between 65 and 79 years old with acute or convalescent COVID-19. Each CDR3 is given with its conserved first and last residue. D genes are given only for firm matches. Only some rows state a clone size, as once, few, many or a class for expanded clones.

V: TRBV7-2; size: NA; D: TRBD2; J: TRBJ2-1; CDR3: CASSLTLAGVISYNEQFF; DNA: TGTGCCAGCAGCTTAACGCTAGCGGGAGTGATATCCTACAATGAGCAGTTCTTC
V: TRBV19; size: NA; D: NA; J: TRBJ2-2; CDR3: CASSILGHPPRFSNTGELFF; DNA: TGTGCCAGTAGTATTTTGGGACATCCACCCCGTTTCTCGAACACCGGGGAGCTGTTTTTT
V: TRBV19; size: NA; D: TRBD1; J: TRBJ2-2; CDR3: CASKKQGNTGELFF; DNA: TGTGCCAGTAAGAAACAGGGGAATACCGGGGAGCTGTTTTTT
V: TRBV19; size: NA; D: NA; J: TRBJ1-1; CDR3: CASSQGNTEAFF; DNA: TGTGCCAGTTCTCAGGGGAACACTGAAGCTTTCTTT
V: TRBV10-3; size: NA; D: NA; J: TRBJ2-2; CDR3: CAISDTRKQGGAGELFF; DNA: TGTGCCATCAGCGATACCAGGAAACAGGGTGGGGCCGGGGAGCTGTTTTTT
V: TRBV29-1; size: NA; D: NA; J: TRBJ1-2; CDR3: CSVESGSSYGYTF; DNA: TGCAGCGTTGAATCAGGCAGCAGCTATGGCTACACCTTC
V: TRBV4-1; size: NA; D: NA; J: TRBJ2-6; CDR3: CASSPLTSAANVLTF; DNA: TGCGCCAGCAGCCCTCTAACGTCTGCGGCCAACGTCCTGACTTTC
V: TRBV2; size: NA; D: TRBD1; J: TRBJ1-2; CDR3: CASSRTGTGLAGYTF; DNA: TGTGCCAGCAGTCGCACCGGGACAGGGTTGGCTGGCTACACCTTC
V: TRBV4-1; size: once; D: NA; J: TRBJ2-5; CDR3: CASSQTAGTLKETQYF; DNA: TGCGCCAGCAGCCAAACAGCCGGGACTTTAAAAGAGACCCAGTACTTC
V: TRBV19; size: NA; D: TRBD2; J: TRBJ2-1; CDR3: CASTTSGRPVYNEQFF; DNA: TGTGCCAGTACGACTAGCGGGAGACCCGTCTACAATGAGCAGTTCTTC
V: TRBV6-1; size: NA; D: TRBD2; J: TRBJ2-5; CDR3: CASSESQLAAYQETQYF; DNA: TGTGCCAGCAGTGAAAGTCAACTAGCGGCCTACCAAGAGACCCAGTACTTC
V: TRBV5-1; size: NA; D: TRBD1; J: TRBJ2-7; CDR3: CASSPRTGGYEQYF; DNA: TGCGCCAGCAGCCCTAGGACAGGGGGGTACGAGCAGTACTTC
V: TRBV7-9; size: NA; D: TRBD1; J: TRBJ1-6; CDR3: CASSESQGGPYNSPLHF; DNA: TGTGCCAGCAGCGAATCACAGGGGGGCCCCTATAATTCACCCCTCCACTTT
V: TRBV7-2; size: NA; D: TRBD2; J: TRBJ2-5; CDR3: CASSFGGRAFETQYF; DNA: TGTGCCAGCAGCTTTGGAGGGAGGGCCTTCGAGACCCAGTACTTC
V: TRBV6-4; size: once; D: NA; J: TRBJ2-4; CDR3: CASTLQPRGNIQYF; DNA: TGTGCCAGTACACTACAACCGAGAGGAAACATTCAGTACTTC
V: TRBV4-2; size: NA; D: TRBD1; J: TRBJ1-5; CDR3: CASSQNLRTGEGSSQPQHF; DNA: TGTGCCAGCAGCCAAAACCTTAGGACAGGGGAAGGGTCAAGTCAGCCCCAGCATTTT
V: TRBV6-5; size: NA; D: NA; J: TRBJ1-6; CDR3: CASRKQAAPDSPLHF; DNA: TGTGCCAGCAGAAAACAGGCCGCTCCGGATTCACCCCTCCACTTT
V: TRBV2; size: NA; D: NA; J: TRBJ1-6; CDR3: CASRRTDFNSPLHF; DNA: TGTGCCAGCCGCCGGACAGATTTTAATTCACCCCTCCACTTT
V: TRBV19; size: few; D: NA; J: TRBJ2-1; CDR3: CASRVGSSYNEQFF; DNA: TGTGCCAGTAGGGTGGGGAGCTCCTACAATGAGCAGTTCTTC